One and the same sample provided the 26 T cell receptor beta chains below, sequenced in a study of CD4 and CD8 cells across lung adenocarcinoma regions. TCRdb re-called the PCR reads with MiXCR, one entry per CDR3 protein. The sample gives 20,000 to 25,000 distinct CDR3 sequences, about 54% of which show up once; roughly a quarter is in the top ten. Sequenced: CD8+ T cells from the center of a lung tumor. These receptors originate from a female donor with lung adenocarcinoma. The CD4 and CD8 labels of this study may be unreliable.

J is TRBJ2-5 and V is TRBV28; TRBD2 might be the D (5 bases). V was cut by 1 base and J by 5 bases, with 14 bases left in between. Looked up from germline, CDR1 is MDHEN and CDR2 is SYDVKM. The CDR3 sequence is 15 residues long. The CDR3 protein is CASSLLLGSGETQYF. CDR3 nucleotide sequence: TGTGCCAGCAGTTTATTGCTGGGGTCGGGGGAGACCCAGTACTTC.

On this clonotype itself: An end of the junction does not agree with germline; a read error may underlie this. The V gene is TRBV27, the J gene TRBJ2-3; D unresolved. The CDR3 sequence is 12 residues long. Germline V gene sequence: CDR1 MNHEY, CDR2 SMNVEV (reference sequence). The CDR3 reads CAGGPGTETQYF. CDR3 nucleotide sequence: TGTGCCGGCGGTCCAGGCACAGAGACGCAGTATTTT.

By share, this clonotype ranks as large (0.1 to 1%). The chain uses TRBV7-2 and TRBJ2-1; D unclear. The CDR3 consists of 13 residues. V gave up 3 bases and J gave up 6 bases, with 9 bases separating them. The germline gives CDR1 SGHTA, CDR2 FQGNSA. The CDR3 region has the DNA TGTGCCAGCAGCTTCTCAACGGTCAATGAGCAGTTCTTC. Its translation is CASSFSTVNEQFF.

To note about this clonotype: One end of the junction is discordant with germline, which a read error may explain. The CDR3 DNA is TGTGCCTGCAGCTATTCGGCTAGGGGGGCTAGAAACACGCAGTATTTT. Translation gives CACSYSARGARNTQYF. The chain uses TRBV6-5 and TRBJ2-3; D possibly uses TRBD1 or TRBD2 (6 bases each). CDR1 and CDR2 from the germline V gene are MNHEY and SVGAGI. The CDR3 has 16 amino acids.

The V gene is TRBV6-5, the J gene TRBJ2-4; TRBD1 is a possible D gene (6 bases). From germline, CDR1 is MNHEY and CDR2 SVGAGI. V was pared by 8 bases and J by 10 bases, with 24 bases between. The CDR3 is made up of 15 amino acids. CDR3 DNA sequence: TGTGCCAGCGGTTGGGGGCTGGGAGCCACAGATATTCAGTACTTC. It is translated as CASGWGLGATDIQYF.

V is TRBV27 and J is TRBJ2-4; possibly TRBD1 for D (5 bases). Germline values: CDR1 MNHEY, CDR2 SMNVEV (reference sequence). The length of the CDR3 is 12 residues. CDR3 region: CAGLRGTDTQYF. DNA of the CDR3: TGTGCGGGGCTGCGAGGCACAGACACTCAGTACTTC.

This clonotype has more than one count but fewer than ten. The CDR3 here is CASSAPPGLAGTDTQYF. Here the CDR3 DNA reads TGCGCCAGCAGTGCCCCTCCGGGACTAGCTGGAACAGATACGCAGTATTTT. This rearrangement joins TRBV10-2 to TRBJ2-3, with 9 positions matching TRBD2. V lost 4 bases and J lost 3; bases outside the gene matches: 11. The CDR3 sequence is 17 residues long. Germline V gene data show CDR1 as WSHSY and CDR2 as SAAADI.

This chain links TRBV10-1 with TRBJ2-3; 8 bases are shared with TRBD2. The DNA end is more similar to TRBJ2-7, so the J call may be wrong. The germline V gene encodes CDR1 WNHNN and CDR2 SYGVQD (reference sequence). The CDR3 has 15 residues. The CDR3 loop reads CASSPGRGAKNTQYF. CDR3 coding DNA: TGCGCCAGCAGTCCGGGGCGGGGGGCCAAAAATACGCAGTACTTC.

The sample holds a few counts of this clonotype. The chain links TRBV6-1 to TRBJ2-3; 9 bases are shared with TRBD1. The CDR3 has 15 residues. Looked up from germline, CDR1 is MNHNS and CDR2 is SASEGT. Trimming at V came to 7 bases and at J to 4 bases, leaving 9 bases not matched to a gene. In DNA form, the CDR3 reads TGTGCCAGCAAGGCGAGGACAGGGGTGGCAGATACGCAGTATTTT. This gives the protein CASKARTGVADTQYF.

This clonotype turned up a few times. The V and J genes are TRBV6-1 and TRBJ2-3, with 8 nucleotides matching TRBD1. Per germline, CDR1 MNHNS and CDR2 SASEGT. The CDR3 spans 13 residues. The junction had 3 bases not matched to a gene; V was cut back by 6 bases and J by 4 bases. The CDR3: CASRKQGADTQYF. The CDR3 DNA reads as TGTGCCAGCAGAAAACAGGGGGCAGATACGCAGTATTTT.

This clonotype has more than one count but fewer than ten. The chain is built from TRBV6-1 and TRBJ2-1, with a weak D call TRBD1 (6 bases). The J call is doubtful: the DNA matches TRBJ2-5 better. Germline values: CDR1 MNHNS, CDR2 SASEGT. The CDR3 contains 13 residues. The CDR3 DNA sequence: TGTGCCAGCAGCCGCACAGGGTTTGAGGCCCAGTACTTC. Its protein is CASSRTGFEAQYF.

This clonotype is a singleton in its sample. This chain uses TRBV7-2 with TRBJ2-5; the D gene is possibly TRBD1 (5 bases). The CDR3 runs to 14 residues. With 9 bases removed from V and 8 bases from J, the gap between germline ends came to 22 bases. Germline assignment: CDR1 SGHTA and CDR2 FQGNSA. CDR3 region: CARSVVWGPDTQYF. The CDR3 DNA reads as TGTGCCAGGAGCGTAGTCTGGGGCCCAGATACCCAGTACTTC.

The genes are TRBV6-1 and TRBJ2-5; 9 bases align to TRBD1. The CDR3 is 13 residues long. The germline CDR1 and CDR2 sequences are MNHNS and SASEGT. V was clipped by 4 bases and J by 4 bases; unmatched bases: 1. The chain's CDR3 is CASSADRGETQYF. Here the CDR3 DNA reads TGTGCCAGCAGTGCGGACAGGGGAGAGACCCAGTACTTC.

The sample holds many counts of this clonotype. The CDR3 DNA is TGCGCCAGCAGTCAAACGAGTAACCTAGCCACCTACGAGCAGTACGTC. Translation gives CASSQTSNLATYEQYV. The rearrangement joins TRBV4-1 to TRBJ2-7; D possibly corresponds to TRBD2 (5 bases). Looked up from germline, CDR1 is MGHRA and CDR2 is YSYEKL. This CDR3 region has 16 residues. Deletions cut 6 bases from V and 2 bases from J, with 20 bases between.

As to this clonotype: Its ends do not fully match the called genes, so a read error is possible. V is TRBV27 and J is TRBJ2-5; no clear D. This CDR3 spans 13 amino acids. Germline CDR1 MNHEY, CDR2 SMNVEV (reference sequence). DNA for the CDR3: TGTGCCAGCAGAGGCTGTGTAGAAGAGATCCAGTACTTC. Its protein product is CASRGCVEEIQYF.

This clonotype is a singleton in its sample. The rearrangement links TRBV25-1 to TRBJ2-1; TRBD2 matches at 9 bases. Trimming at V came to 3 bases and at J to 8 bases, leaving 8 bases not matched to a gene. The CDR3 is 15 amino acids. The germline gives CDR1 MGHDK, CDR2 SYGVNS. The CDR3 loop reads CASSDRMASGDEQFF. CDR3 nucleotides: TGTGCCAGCAGTGATAGGATGGCTAGCGGGGATGAGCAGTTCTTC.

The chain has TRBV6-1 and TRBJ2-4, with D possibly matching TRBD2 (5 bases). Deletions cut 6 bases from V and 0 bases from J, with 15 bases between. CDR3 length equals 16 residues. From germline, CDR1 is MNHNS and CDR2 SASEGT. CDR3 coding DNA: TGTGCCAGCAGCAACTGGGCGGGCCTAGCCAAAAACATTCAGTACTTC. This sequence encodes CASSNWAGLAKNIQYF.

This chain uses TRBV10-3 with TRBJ2-4; D unresolved. Looked up from germline, CDR1 is ENHRY and CDR2 is SYGVKD. This CDR3 comprises 13 residues. CDR3: CAVVLEVKDMQYF. Here the CDR3 DNA reads TGTGCGGTGGTGCTGGAAGTCAAAGATATGCAGTACTTC.

By sample share, this clonotype is medium-sized. The gene calls are TRBV7-2 and TRBJ2-1; TRBD1 matches at 8 bases. The germline V gene encodes CDR1 SGHTA and CDR2 FQGNSA. CDR3 length equals 14 residues. V dropped 5 bases and J dropped 10; count of bases not matched to a gene: 10. The chain's CDR3 is CASSKDRAAGEQFF. CDR3 nucleotide sequence: TGTGCCAGCAGCAAGGACAGGGCCGCAGGGGAGCAGTTCTTC.

This clonotype qualifies as medium-sized. V is TRBV10-3 and J is TRBJ1-2; D is uncertain. Germline V CDR1 and CDR2: ENHRY, SYGVKD. This CDR3 spans 12 amino acids. The V end lost 8 bases, the J end lost 4 bases, and 11 bases lay between the germline ends. CDR3 residues: CAIRQEGYGYTF. The DNA for the CDR3 is TGTGCCATCCGTCAAGAGGGCTATGGCTACACCTTC.

The chain has TRBV6-1 and TRBJ2-1; 7 positions match TRBD1. The J call may not be correct, given that the DNA end is closer to TRBJ2-5. CDR3 size: 14 residues. Germline-derived CDR1 and CDR2 are MNHNS and SASEGT. CDR3 sequence reads: CASTLNRGDRAQYF. The CDR3 DNA sequence: TGTGCCAGCACTCTGAACAGGGGTGATAGGGCCCAGTACTTC.

The rearrangement joins TRBV27 to TRBJ2-3, with TRBD2 identical over 10 bases. The V gene end was trimmed by 5 bases and the J gene end by 8 bases; junction bases not matched to a gene: 16. CDR1 is MNHEY, CDR2 SMNVEV, per germline (reference sequence). CDR3 size: 17 residues. The CDR3 loop is CASSAALARAGGGTQYF. DNA of the CDR3: TGTGCCAGCAGTGCCGCCCTCGCTAGAGCGGGAGGGGGTACGCAGTATTTT.

The V gene is TRBV10-3, the J gene TRBJ2-1, with D possibly being TRBD1 or TRBD2 (6 bases each). The assigned J gene may be wrong: the sequence end matches TRBJ2-7 better. The length of the CDR3 is 13 residues. The V gene's germline CDR1 is ENHRY and CDR2 SYGVKD. The CDR3 coding sequence is TGTGCCATCAGTGAGGGACAGCGGGACGAGCAGTACTTC. This translates into CAISEGQRDEQYF.

Details on this clonotype: One end of the junction fails to match germline, which may point to a read error. The rearrangement links TRBV10-2 to TRBJ2-4; D unresolved. The DNA end favors TRBJ2-5, so the J call may be wrong. The germline V gene encodes CDR1 WSHSY and CDR2 SAAADI. CDR3 size: 14 residues. CDR3 sequence: CAAKGPGERKTQYF. The CDR3 DNA follows: TGTGCCGCCAAGGGCCCGGGTGAGCGAAAGACCCAGTACTTC.

Comment on this clonotype: Germline is not matched at one junction end, which may reflect a read error. The chain has TRBV7-9 and TRBJ2-3, with 8 bases matching TRBD2. The CDR3 extends over 14 amino acids. Germline V gene sequence: CDR1 SEHNR, CDR2 FQNEAQ (reference sequence). The CDR3 region is CAGSGGLDTETQYF. The CDR3 DNA is TGTGCGGGCAGCGGGGGCCTTGACACAGAGACGCAGTATTTT.

For this clonotype: A read error may account for a junction end that differs from germline. The chain joins TRBV7-7 to TRBJ2-3; weak D call: TRBD1 (6 bases). CDR1 and CDR2 from the germline V gene are SSHAT and FNYEAQ (reference sequence). CDR3 length equals 15 residues. The CDR3 DNA is TGTGCTAGCAGCCCGAATCAGGGGAGCACAGATACGCAGTATTTT. Translating gives CASSPNQGSTDTQYF.